The sample holds many counts of the clone carrying this T cell receptor beta chain. As yet, its antigen is unknown. Germline lookup yields CDR1 MDHEN and CDR2 SYDVKM. CDR3 size: 14 residues. The trim removed 6 bases at V and 7 bases at J, leaving 10 bases unmatched. This specimen comes from a study of CD8 T cells in ankylosing spondylitis. Broader study findings: Ankylosing spondylitis blood appeared to be characterized by a TCR beta motif of roughly eight highly homologous variants. Reportedly, significant enrichment of disease-linked clones occurred in matched ankylosing spondylitis synovial fluid.

MiXCR, applied by TCRdb to the 5' RACE reads, yields one record per CDR3 protein. The sample has 450,000 to 550,000 distinct CDR3 sequences; approximately 5% are singletons. The chain links TRBV28 to TRBJ1-2; 8 nucleotides align to TRBD1. This sequence was found in a male donor with ankylosing spondylitis. The sequenced sample was blood, either unsorted or a sorted T cell fraction (not recorded which). This chain's CDR3 is CASRHAGTGGGYTF. DNA of the CDR3: TGTGCCAGCAGACACGCCGGCACAGGGGGTGGCTACACCTTC.